The 29 T cell receptor beta chains below were found in one sample sequenced in a study of low-dose radiotherapy and immunotherapy resistance in tumors. TCR amplification used about 20 PCR cycles, a constant-region primer and a V-primer adapter. TCRdb processed the reads anew with MiXCR; each CDR3 protein has one entry. The sample lists roughly 50,000 distinct CDR3 sequences, roughly 33% occurring once. Time point given: after trial treatment. Treatment specified: LDRT plus nivolumab, ipilimumab, low-dose cyclophosphamide and aspirin (RACIN trial). Sequencing was performed on PBMCs, taken after low-dose radiotherapy plus immunotherapy. These receptor sequences come from a male donor with rectosigmoid adenocarcinoma.

This rearrangement joins TRBV5-6 to TRBJ2-7; D is tentatively TRBD1 or TRBD2 (5 bases each). The V gene lost 3 bases and the J gene lost 3 bases, with 22 bases spanning the gap. The CDR3 contains 17 residues. Per the germline V gene, CDR1 is SGHDT and CDR2 is YYEEEE. The CDR3 DNA reads TGTGCCAGCAGCTGGACGTCTCGGAGAGGGGACCGCTACGAGCAGTACTTC. Protein: CASSWTSRRGDRYEQYF.

The V and J genes are TRBV5-1 and TRBJ1-1, with TRBD1 matching 10 bases. V trimming: 4 bases; J trimming: 3 bases; junction bases outside the gene matches: 6. Germline CDR1 and CDR2: SGHRS and YFSETQ. CDR3 length equals 15 residues. The CDR3 sequence: CASSTRTGGDTEAFF. CDR3 nucleotide sequence: TGCGCCAGCAGCACCCGGACAGGGGGGGACACTGAAGCTTTCTTT.

Notes on this clonotype: This likely came from a read error, as a far larger clone is one base away. The V call is TRBV29-1, the J call TRBJ2-1, with D possibly being TRBD2 (5 bases). The CDR3 covers 13 residues. From germline, CDR1 is SQVTM and CDR2 ANQGSEA. The V end was cut by 5 bases, the J end by 11 bases, with 19 bases between. CDR3 loop: CSVSLAEAVQQFF. The CDR3 DNA is TGCAGCGTTTCGCTCGCAGAAGCGGTACAGCAGTTCTTC.

This chain links TRBV11-2 with TRBJ1-1; the D gene is possibly TRBD1 (5 bases). Trimming took off 5 bases at V and 5 bases at J, with 15 bases between the two ends. The CDR3 is made up of 14 amino acids. In germline, CDR1 is SGHAT, CDR2 FQNNGV. As DNA, the CDR3 is TGTGCCAGCAGCGGCCGCGGGGGAGAGACTGAAGCTTTCTTT. Its translation: CASSGRGGETEAFF.

A note on this clonotype: Only one base separates this from a far larger clonotype, so it likely reflects a read error. In DNA, the CDR3 is TGTGCCAGCGGCGGCGGAGGACGAGCGACCCAGTACTTC. Its protein product is CASGGGGRATQYF. This rearrangement joins TRBV6-6 to TRBJ2-5; perhaps TRBD2 as D (5 bases). Germline V gene lookup returns CDR1 MNHNY and CDR2 SVGAGI (reference sequence). V was cut by 8 bases and J by 7 bases, with 17 bases left in between. The CDR3 has 13 residues.

This clonotype was observed many times. The J gene is TRBJ2-3, the V gene TRBV12-3 or TRBV12-4, with 10 bases fitting TRBD1. The CDR3 runs 16 residues. J lost 5 bases, V lost 4 bases, and 9 bases had no gene match. CDR3 amino acids: CASSYSTGGKKDTQYF. CDR3 sequence (DNA): TGTGCCAGCAGTTACTCGACAGGGGGCAAAAAAGATACGCAGTATTTT.

This clonotype was observed at least ten times. The chain joins TRBV7-2 to TRBJ2-1; D unclear. The V and J ends lost 4 bases and 8 bases respectively, with 21 bases between them. Germline CDR1 SGHTA, CDR2 FQGNSA. The CDR3 totals 16 residues. CDR3 sequence: CASSSVRDEWQYEQFF. CDR3 sequence (DNA): TGTGCCAGCAGCTCCGTCCGCGATGAGTGGCAGTATGAGCAGTTCTTC.

This chain uses TRBV28 with TRBJ2-3; 11 bases line up with TRBD1. The germline V gene has CDR1 MDHEN and CDR2 SYDVKM. V dropped 2 bases and J dropped 4; count of bases not matched to a gene: 5. CDR3 size: 16 residues. The CDR3 region is CASSLVGTGGADTQYF. CDR3 sequence (DNA): TGTGCCAGCAGTTTAGTAGGGACAGGGGGAGCAGATACGCAGTATTTT.

The chain is built from TRBV6-6 and TRBJ2-3, with TRBD1 matching 8 bases. The trim removed 7 bases at V and 4 bases at J, leaving 7 bases unmatched. The CDR3 length is 14 residues. Germline values: CDR1 MNHNY, CDR2 SVGAGI (reference sequence). The CDR3 loop is CASTERQGPDTQYF. CDR3 DNA sequence: TGTGCCAGCACCGAAAGACAGGGGCCAGATACGCAGTATTTT.

By share, this clonotype counts as medium-sized. The chain joins TRBV29-1 to TRBJ1-1; TRBD1 is a possible D gene (5 bases). The V gene's germline CDR1 is SQVTM and CDR2 ANQGSEA. The CDR3 sequence is 14 residues long. V dropped 1 base and J dropped 6 bases, with 15 bases sitting between them. Here the CDR3 reads CSVEGGGVSAEAFF. The DNA for the CDR3 is TGCAGCGTTGAAGGGGGGGGGGTCTCTGCTGAAGCTTTCTTT.

The V and J genes are TRBV5-1 and TRBJ1-1, with D perhaps matching TRBD1 (5 bases). The length of the CDR3 is 12 residues. Per the germline V gene, CDR1 is SGHRS and CDR2 is YFSETQ. V was pared by 4 bases and J by 10 bases, with 14 bases between. CDR3 sequence: CASSPGIGAAFF. The CDR3 DNA follows: TGCGCCAGCAGCCCCGGAATCGGGGCAGCTTTCTTT.

In its sample, this clonotype was seen many times. This chain links TRBV12-3 or TRBV12-4 with TRBJ1-2; 7 bases agree with TRBD1. The CDR3 extends over 15 amino acids. J gave up 3 bases and V 3 bases, and 7 bases lay outside the gene matches. The CDR3 loop is CASSFDDRVDYGYTF. DNA of the CDR3: TGTGCCAGCAGTTTCGATGACAGGGTGGACTATGGCTACACCTTC.

The rearrangement links TRBV19 to TRBJ2-7, with 7 bases matching TRBD1. This CDR3 is 15 amino acids long. Germline V gene sequence: CDR1 LNHDA, CDR2 SQIVND (reference sequence). V gave up 5 bases and J gave up 0 bases; unmatched junction bases: 7. The CDR3 nucleotides read TGTGCCAGTAGTGCGACAGGGCAGGACTCCTACGAGCAGTACTTC. It yields the protein CASSATGQDSYEQYF.

Regarding this clonotype: This likely stems from a read error, as it lies one base from a far larger clone. The chain has TRBV7-2 and TRBJ2-7, with 7 bases that match TRBD1. CDR1 and CDR2 from the germline V gene are SGHTA and FQGNSA. Trimming at V came to 4 bases and at J to 7 bases, leaving 13 bases not matched to a gene. CDR3 length: 15 amino acids. The CDR3 bases are TGTGCCAGCAGCTCGAGACAGGGAAGAATCAATGAGCAGTACTTC. This encodes CASSSRQGRINEQYF.

The rearrangement joins TRBV12-3 or TRBV12-4 to TRBJ2-3; D is perhaps TRBD1 (6 bases). With 7 bases removed from V and 0 bases from J, the gap between germline ends came to 17 bases. The CDR3 totals 16 residues. In nucleotides, the CDR3 is TGTGCCAGCACCCTCAGGACAGAGCTGAGCACAGATACGCAGTATTTT. Its translation: CASTLRTELSTDTQYF.

There are a few counts of this clonotype. J is TRBJ2-6 and V is TRBV5-1, with D perhaps matching TRBD1 (6 bases). Germline lookup yields CDR1 SGHRS and CDR2 YFSETQ. V was pared by 4 bases and J by 0 bases, with 17 bases between. This CDR3 spans 18 amino acids. The CDR3 sequence is CASSISPGTRSGANVLTF. The DNA of the CDR3 is TGCGCCAGCAGCATATCCCCCGGGACACGCTCTGGGGCCAACGTCCTGACTTTC.

V is TRBV11-3 and J is TRBJ2-3, with 8 bases fitting TRBD2. Germline loops: CDR1 SGHNT, CDR2 YENEEA. There are 14 residues in the CDR3. The trim removed 6 bases at V and 3 bases at J, leaving 5 bases unmatched. The DNA of the CDR3 is TGTGCCAGCAGTAACGGGGGGGCGACAGATACGCAGTATTTT. This translates into CASSNGGATDTQYF.

This clonotype was seen a few times. V and J are TRBV20-1 and TRBJ2-1, with TRBD2 as a possible D gene (5 bases). The CDR3 sequence is 15 residues long. The germline V gene has CDR1 DFQATT and CDR2 SNEGSKA (reference sequence). V was trimmed by 5 bases and J by 0 bases, leaving 14 bases between them. The CDR3 region has the DNA TGCAGTGCTCGTGCGGGCGAGAGCTCCTACAATGAGCAGTTCTTC. The encoded protein is CSARAGESSYNEQFF.

Ten or more counts support this clonotype. V is TRBV28 and J is TRBJ1-4; possibly TRBD1 for D (6 bases). V was pared by 5 bases and J by 4 bases, with 14 bases between. The CDR3 has 15 amino acids. Germline V gene sequence: CDR1 MDHEN, CDR2 SYDVKM. CDR3 nucleotide sequence: TGTGCCAGCAGTCCCGGACAGAGTTTTAATGAAAAACTGTTTTTT. Protein: CASSPGQSFNEKLFF.

This clonotype was recorded many times. Here the CDR3 reads CASSPTDRAGELFF. The CDR3 nucleotides are TGTGCCAGCAGCCCGACGGACAGGGCCGGGGAGCTGTTTTTT. The chain joins TRBV9 to TRBJ2-2, with 8 bases identical to TRBD1. CDR3 length equals 14 residues. Trimming at V came to 4 bases and at J to 6 bases, leaving 5 bases not matched to a gene. The germline gives CDR1 SGDLS, CDR2 YYNGEE.

This clonotype appeared many times. The V and J genes are TRBV12-3 or TRBV12-4 and TRBJ1-1; D not resolved. The CDR3 sequence is 13 residues long. The ends were cut back, 2 bases at V and 1 base at J, with 5 bases in the middle. The CDR3 DNA is TGTGCCAGCAGTTTAAATACGAACACTGAAGCTTTCTTT. It specifies CASSLNTNTEAFF.

Many counts were recorded for this clonotype. The rearrangement uses TRBV18 and TRBJ2-3; D remains ambiguous. Germline CDR1 KGHSH, CDR2 LQKENI. The CDR3 spans 11 residues. Trimming left V 6 bases short and J 2 bases short, with 3 bases between. The CDR3 nucleotides are TGTGCCAGCTCCGACACAGATACGCAGTATTTT. It yields the protein CASSDTDTQYF.

This chain joins TRBV6-6 and TRBJ2-5, with D hard to call. This CDR3 region has 15 residues. Germline assignment: CDR1 MNHNY and CDR2 SVGAGI (reference sequence). V lost 6 bases, J lost 1 base, and 15 bases lay in between. The CDR3 DNA reads as TGTGCCAGCAGCCCTCGGGCGGACCTCCAAGAGACCCAGTACTTC. Protein product: CASSPRADLQETQYF.

This chain joins TRBV28 and TRBJ1-1; no clear D. Germline CDR1 reads MDHEN; CDR2 reads SYDVKM. The CDR3 contains 14 residues. V lost 4 bases to trimming and J lost 1 base, with 10 bases between them. CDR3 DNA sequence: TGTGCCAGCAGTTGGTACGGGAGGAACACTGAAGCTTTCTTT. Amino acids: CASSWYGRNTEAFF.

By share, this clonotype counts as medium-sized. The chain couples TRBV5-1 to TRBJ2-7; 9 nucleotides line up with TRBD2. V lost 4 bases to trimming and J lost 0 bases; unmatched junction nucleotides: 8. Germline V gives CDR1 SGHRS, CDR2 YFSETQ. The CDR3 runs 16 residues. The CDR3 protein is CASSTLAGQHSYEQYF. As DNA, the CDR3 is TGCGCCAGCAGCACCCTAGCGGGGCAACACTCCTACGAGCAGTACTTC.

This clonotype showed up many times. V and J are TRBV1 and TRBJ2-7; the table names TRBD2, a call not compared with the DNA. TRBV1 is noted as a pseudogene. CDR3 length: 15 residues. This CDR3 reads CTSSHCGRSPYEQYF. In DNA, the CDR3 is TGCACCAGCAGCCATTGTGGGAGAAGCCCCTACGAGCAGTACTTC.

This clonotype appeared many times. This chain joins TRBV7-9 and TRBJ2-3; a weak D match, TRBD1 (5 bases). CDR1 is SEHNR, CDR2 FQNEAQ, per germline (reference sequence). The CDR3 consists of 14 residues. Trimming removed 5 bases from V and 5 bases from J, with 14 bases in between. The CDR3 nucleotides read TGTGCCAGCAGCCTCCCCAAGGGGCGAGATACGCAGTATTTT. This gives the protein CASSLPKGRDTQYF. Full variable domain (remainder filled in from reference TRBV7-9 and TRBJ2-3): DTGVSQNPRHKITKRGQNVTFRCDPISEHNRLYWYRQTLGQGPEFLTYFQNEAQLEKSRLLSDRFSAERPKGSFSTLEIQRTEQGDSAMYLCASSLPKGRDTQYFGPGTRLTVL.

About this clonotype itself: Since a far larger clone is one base different, this is likely a read error. The rearrangement links TRBV5-1 to TRBJ2-7; TRBD2 might be the D (6 bases). CDR3 length equals 14 residues. CDR1 and CDR2 from the germline V gene are SGHRS and YFSETQ. Trimming stripped 1 base from V and 7 bases from J, with 15 bases between. This CDR3 is CASSLTGAYNEQYF. CDR3 coding DNA: TGCGCCAGCAGCTTGACGGGAGCCTACAATGAGCAGTACTTC.

This clonotype has ten or more counts. V usage is TRBV4-3 and J usage is TRBJ2-1; 7 nucleotides line up with TRBD1. CDR1 and CDR2 (germline): LGHNA, YSLEER. The CDR3 runs to 15 residues. The V and J ends lost 2 bases and 5 bases, in that order; junction bases with no gene match: 6. This CDR3 is CASSQKTGRNNEQFF. As DNA, the CDR3 is TGCGCCAGCAGCCAAAAGACAGGGCGGAACAATGAGCAGTTCTTC.